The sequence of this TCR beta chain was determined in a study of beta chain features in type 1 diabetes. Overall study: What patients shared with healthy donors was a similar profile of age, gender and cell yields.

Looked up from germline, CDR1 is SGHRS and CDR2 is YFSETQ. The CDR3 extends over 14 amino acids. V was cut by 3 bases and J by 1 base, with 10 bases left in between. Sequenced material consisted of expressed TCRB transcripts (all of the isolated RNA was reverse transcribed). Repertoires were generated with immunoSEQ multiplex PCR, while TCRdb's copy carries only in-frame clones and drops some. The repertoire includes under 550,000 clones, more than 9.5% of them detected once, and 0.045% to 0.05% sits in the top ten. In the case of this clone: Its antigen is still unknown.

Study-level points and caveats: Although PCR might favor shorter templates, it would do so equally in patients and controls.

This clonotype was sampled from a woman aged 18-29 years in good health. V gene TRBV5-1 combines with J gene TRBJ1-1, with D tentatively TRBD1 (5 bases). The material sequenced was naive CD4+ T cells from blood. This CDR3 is CASSYSTGNTEAFF. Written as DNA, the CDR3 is TGCGCCAGCAGCTACTCTACAGGGAACACTGAAGCTTTCTTT.